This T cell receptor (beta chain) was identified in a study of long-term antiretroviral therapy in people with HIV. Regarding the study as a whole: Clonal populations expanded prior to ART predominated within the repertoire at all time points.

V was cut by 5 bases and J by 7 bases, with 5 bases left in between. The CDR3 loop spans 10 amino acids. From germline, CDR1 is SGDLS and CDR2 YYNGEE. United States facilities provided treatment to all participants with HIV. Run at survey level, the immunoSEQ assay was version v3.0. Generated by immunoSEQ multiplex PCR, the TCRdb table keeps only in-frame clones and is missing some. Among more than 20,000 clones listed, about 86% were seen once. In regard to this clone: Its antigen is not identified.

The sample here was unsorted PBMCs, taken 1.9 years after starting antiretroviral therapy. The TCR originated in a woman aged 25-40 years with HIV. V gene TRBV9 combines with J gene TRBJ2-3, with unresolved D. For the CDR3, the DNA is TGTGCCAGCAGGGATAATACGCAGTATTTT. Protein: CASRDNTQYF.